These 13 T cell receptor beta chains originate from one sample sequenced in a study of cytomegalovirus exposure and HLA in healthy donors. 60 Vbeta and 13 Jbeta primers were used in PCR. The protocol was immunoSEQ multiplex PCR, while the TCRdb copy is restricted to in-frame clones and leaves out a portion. The data contain around 210,000 clones, roughly 84% of them seen just once; the ten biggest clones take up about 0.22%. The material sequenced was PBMCs. The receptors were gathered from a girl aged 2-10 years in good health and CMV-seronegative.

This chain connects TRBV6-1 to TRBJ2-7; D might be TRBD1 (5 bases). The V end was cut by 5 bases, the J end by 5 bases, with 7 bases between. The CDR3 has 11 residues. CDR1 and CDR2 from the germline V gene are MNHNS and SASEGT. The CDR3 here is CASSPRDEQYF. The CDR3 DNA sequence: TGTGCCAGCAGTCCCAGGGACGAGCAGTACTTC.

The chain recombines TRBV7-2 with TRBJ1-1; D remains unclear. Germline lookup yields CDR1 SGHTA and CDR2 FQGNSA. V lost 5 bases, J lost 1 base, and 8 bases lay in between. This CDR3 region has 13 residues. This CDR3 is CASSTRQNTEAFF. CDR3 sequence (DNA): TGTGCCAGCAGCACTCGACAGAACACTGAAGCTTTCTTT.

V usage is TRBV27 and J usage is TRBJ1-2, with a tentative D call TRBD1 (5 bases). Trimming shortened V by 10 bases and J by 3 bases, and 12 bases separated the two germline ends. CDR3 length equals 12 residues. Germline-derived CDR1 and CDR2 are MNHEY and SMNVEV (reference sequence). The CDR3 DNA is TGTGCCACCAAAGGGGTATACTATGGCTACACCTTC. It specifies CATKGVYYGYTF.

J is TRBJ1-1 and V is TRBV27, with TRBD1 matching 7 bases. V lost 5 bases, J lost 0 bases, and 3 bases stayed unmatched. Germline V CDR1 and CDR2: MNHEY, SMNVEV (reference sequence). This CDR3 spans 14 amino acids. The CDR3 sequence is CASSKGQMNTEAFF. The DNA of the CDR3 is TGTGCCAGCAGTAAGGGACAGATGAACACTGAAGCTTTCTTT.

The rearrangement links TRBV30 to TRBJ2-1, with 8 bases lining up with TRBD2. The CDR3 loop spans 16 amino acids. The ends lost 3 bases at V and 7 bases at J; junction bases unmatched: 14. The V gene's germline CDR1 is GTSNPN and CDR2 SVGIG (reference sequence). The CDR3 sequence is CAWSDLGRGAQNEQFF. CDR3 coding DNA: TGTGCCTGGAGCGATCTCGGGCGGGGGGCCCAGAATGAGCAGTTCTTC. Full variable domain (rest looked up from reference TRBV30 and TRBJ2-1): SQTIHQWPATLVQPVGSPLSLECTVEGTSNPNLYWYRQAAGRGLQLLFYSVGIGQISSEVPQNLSASRPQDRQFILSSKKLLLSDSGFYLCAWSDLGRGAQNEQFFGPGTRLTVL.

The genes are TRBV30 and TRBJ2-5, with D unclear. Germline V gene sequence: CDR1 GTSNPN, CDR2 SVGIG (reference sequence). This CDR3 spans 14 amino acids. V was clipped by 2 bases and J by 2 bases, with 12 bases between them. This CDR3 is CAWSIGSAQETQYF. CDR3 sequence (DNA): TGTGCCTGGAGTATAGGAAGCGCTCAAGAGACCCAGTACTTC.

The chain recombines TRBV30 with TRBJ1-1; no definite D call. CDR3 size: 12 residues. V was trimmed by 4 bases and J by 5 bases, leaving 11 bases between them. CDR1 is GTSNPN and CDR2 is SVGIG in the germline V gene (reference sequence). CDR3 loop: CAWTVGGTEAFF. The CDR3 DNA reads TGTGCCTGGACGGTCGGAGGGACTGAAGCTTTCTTT.

This clone was picked up one time. The chain links TRBV5-1 to TRBJ1-2, with TRBD1 matching 7 bases. The V gene's germline CDR1 is SGHRS and CDR2 YFSETQ. Germline trimming cut 4 bases from V and 5 bases from J; bases unmatched to any gene: 11. CDR3 length: 15 amino acids. In nucleotides, the CDR3 is TGCGCCAGCAGCACCGCCCCGACAGGGCGGTATGGCTACACCTTC. It translates to CASSTAPTGRYGYTF.

CDR3 region: CSVEGGERGTQYF. CDR3 coding DNA: TGCAGCGTTGAGGGCGGGGAACGCGGGACCCAGTACTTC. The chain carries TRBV29-1 and TRBJ2-5, with D perhaps TRBD2 (6 bases). This CDR3 comprises 13 residues. The germline CDR1 and CDR2 sequences are SQVTM and ANQGSEA. The ends were cut back, 3 bases at V and 7 bases at J, with 15 bases in the middle.

The chain employs TRBV30 and TRBJ1-3, with TRBD1 matching over 10 bases. This CDR3 comprises 17 residues. Germline V gives CDR1 GTSNPN, CDR2 SVGIG (reference sequence). V shed 2 bases and J 3 bases; nucleotides not matched to a gene: 10. The CDR3 spells CAWSYARTGGIGNTIYF. CDR3 DNA: TGTGCCTGGAGTTACGCGCGGACAGGGGGAATTGGAAACACCATATATTTT.

The chain employs TRBV2 and TRBJ2-3; the match to TRBD1 covers 10 bases. V shed 4 bases, J shed 2 bases, and the junction held 3 bases outside the gene matches. CDR1 is SNHLY and CDR2 is FYNNEI in the germline V gene. This CDR3 contains 15 residues. CDR3 nucleotides: TGTGCCAGCAGTGGACAGGGGGCCCTCACAGATACGCAGTATTTT. Translated: CASSGQGALTDTQYF.

The chain is built from TRBV5-1 and TRBJ2-6; tentative D call: TRBD1 (6 bases). Germline loops: CDR1 SGHRS, CDR2 YFSETQ. The CDR3 totals 15 residues. Trimming shortened V by 4 bases and J by 2 bases, and 10 bases separated the two germline ends. CDR3 DNA: TGCGCCAGCAGCCACGAGGGGGCTGGGGCCAACGTCCTGACTTTC. It is translated as CASSHEGAGANVLTF.

The chain's CDR3 is CASSGTGDKYF. In DNA form, the CDR3 reads TGCGCCAGCAGCGGCACAGGGGACAAGTACTTC. This chain joins TRBV5-1 and TRBJ2-7; 7 bases fit TRBD1. The CDR3 spans 11 residues. V lost 4 bases, J lost 11 bases, and 6 bases stayed unmatched. Germline V lookup: CDR1 SGHRS, CDR2 YFSETQ.